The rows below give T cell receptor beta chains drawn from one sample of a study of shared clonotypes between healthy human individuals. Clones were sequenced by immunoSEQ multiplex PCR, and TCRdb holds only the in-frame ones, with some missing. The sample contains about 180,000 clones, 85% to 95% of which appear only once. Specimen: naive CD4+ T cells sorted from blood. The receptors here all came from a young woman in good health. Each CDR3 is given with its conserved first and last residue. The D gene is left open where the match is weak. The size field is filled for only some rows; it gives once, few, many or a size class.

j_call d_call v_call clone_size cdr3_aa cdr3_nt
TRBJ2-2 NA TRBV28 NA CASSFPGDLAGELFF TGTGCCAGCAGTTTTCCTGGGGATCTCGCCGGGGAGCTGTTTTTT
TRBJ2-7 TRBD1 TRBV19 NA CASSSTGTGHYEQYF TGTGCCAGTAGTAGTACCGGGACAGGCCACTACGAGCAGTACTTC
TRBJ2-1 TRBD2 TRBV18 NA CASSPGIAGLDEQFF TGTGCCAGCTCACCAGGAATAGCGGGATTGGATGAGCAGTTCTTC
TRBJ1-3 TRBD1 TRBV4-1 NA CASSQGRQGARGNTIYF TGCGCCAGCAGCCAAGGTCGCCAGGGGGCGCGTGGAAACACCATATATTTT
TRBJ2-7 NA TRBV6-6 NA CASRQGNRGEQYF TGTGCCAGCAGACAGGGTAATCGGGGCGAGCAGTACTTC
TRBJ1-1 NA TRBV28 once CASSSPGYTPNTEAFF TGTGCCAGCAGTTCCCCCGGGTACACCCCAAACACTGAAGCTTTCTTT
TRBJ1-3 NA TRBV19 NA CASSISVDSGNTIYF TGTGCCAGTAGTATCTCCGTGGACTCTGGAAACACCATATATTTT
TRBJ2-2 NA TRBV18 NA CASSVRQDSNTGELFF TGTGCCAGCTCAGTTCGACAGGATTCGAACACCGGGGAGCTGTTTTTT
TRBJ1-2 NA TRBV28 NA CASGHPRGPGYGYTF TGTGCCAGCGGTCACCCTCGGGGGCCGGGCTATGGCTACACCTTC
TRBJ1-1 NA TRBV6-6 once CASSPTGRAAEAFF TGTGCCAGCAGTCCAACGGGCAGGGCCGCTGAAGCTTTCTTT
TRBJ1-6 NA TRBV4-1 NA CASSQKSGQGHSPLHF TGCGCCAGCAGCCAAAAAAGCGGTCAGGGGCATTCACCCCTCCACTTT
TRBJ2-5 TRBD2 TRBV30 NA CAWSWEGGFETQYF TGTGCCTGGTCATGGGAGGGCGGGTTTGAGACCCAGTACTTC
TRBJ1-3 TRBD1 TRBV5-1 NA CASSLPGTGAGNTIYF TGCGCCAGCAGCTTGCCCGGGACAGGGGCTGGAAACACCATATATTTT
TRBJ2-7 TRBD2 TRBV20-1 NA CSGAGGYEQYF TGCAGCGGAGCGGGAGGGTACGAGCAGTACTTC
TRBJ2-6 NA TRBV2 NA CASSRGFSWANVLTF TGTGCCAGCAGTAGAGGCTTCAGCTGGGCCAACGTCCTGACTTTC
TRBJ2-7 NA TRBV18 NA CASSPQDNYEQYF TGTGCCAGCTCACCACAGGACAACTACGAGCAGTACTTC
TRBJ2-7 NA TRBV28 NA CASSSPGPPYEQYF TGTGCCAGCAGTTCCCCAGGGCCACCGTACGAGCAGTACTTC
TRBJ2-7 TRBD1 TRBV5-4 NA CASSLGQGGTYEQYF TGTGCCAGCAGCTTAGGACAGGGGGGAACCTACGAGCAGTACTTC
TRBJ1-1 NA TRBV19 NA CASSIKLSRGSADTEAFF TGTGCCAGTAGTATAAAACTAAGCAGGGGCTCGGCGGACACTGAAGCTTTCTTT
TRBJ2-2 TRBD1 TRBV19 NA CASRSYGTVPTGELFF TGTGCCAGTAGGAGTTACGGGACAGTTCCCACCGGGGAGCTGTTTTTT
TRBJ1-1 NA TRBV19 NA CAKKVYRTGTEAFF TGTGCCAAAAAGGTCTACCGGACCGGCACTGAAGCTTTCTTT
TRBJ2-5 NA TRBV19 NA CASSIPSGVGETQYF TGTGCCAGTAGTATTCCGTCGGGGGTTGGAGAGACCCAGTACTTC
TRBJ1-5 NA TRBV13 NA CASSLQQFQPQHF TGTGCCAGCAGCTTACAACAATTCCAGCCCCAGCATTTT
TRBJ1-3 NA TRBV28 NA CASSSRVGRTGNTIYF TGTGCCAGCAGTTCGAGGGTGGGACGAACTGGAAACACCATATATTTT
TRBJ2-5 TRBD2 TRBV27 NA CASSLLAGETQYF TGTGCCAGCAGTTTACTAGCGGGAGAGACCCAGTACTTC
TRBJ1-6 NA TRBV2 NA CASSEGTLSNSPLHF TGTGCCAGCAGTGAGGGGACTTTATCCAATTCACCCCTCCACTTT
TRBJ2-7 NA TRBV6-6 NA CASSYSSPPGSYEQYF TGTGCCAGCAGTTACAGTTCCCCTCCGGGCTCCTACGAGCAGTACTTC
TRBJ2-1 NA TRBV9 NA CASSVVGSASYNEQFF TGTGCCAGCAGCGTAGTAGGTAGCGCGTCCTACAATGAGCAGTTCTTC
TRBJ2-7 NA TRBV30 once CAWSVMIADEQYF TGTGCCTGGAGTGTCATGATAGCGGACGAGCAGTACTTC
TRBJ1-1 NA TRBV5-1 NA CASSLSTGADTEAFF TGCGCCAGCAGCTTGTCGACCGGGGCGGACACTGAAGCTTTCTTT
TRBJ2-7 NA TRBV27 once CASSLTPAAFEQYF TGTGCCAGCAGTCTCACGCCAGCTGCCTTCGAGCAGTACTTC
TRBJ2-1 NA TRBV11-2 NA CASSKRPYQHEQFF TGTGCCAGCAGCAAGAGACCCTACCAGCATGAGCAGTTCTTC
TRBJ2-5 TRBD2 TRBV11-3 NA CASSALGGETQYF TGTGCCAGCAGCGCCCTGGGGGGGGAGACCCAGTACTTC
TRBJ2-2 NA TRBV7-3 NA CASSPRDGTGELFF TGTGCCAGCAGCCCAAGGGACGGCACCGGGGAGCTGTTTTTT
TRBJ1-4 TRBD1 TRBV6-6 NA CASSEGQYVEKLFF TGTGCCAGCAGTGAGGGACAGTACGTTGAAAAACTGTTTTTT
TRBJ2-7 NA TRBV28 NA CASKIQGTYEQYF TGTGCCAGCAAAATACAGGGAACCTACGAGCAGTACTTC
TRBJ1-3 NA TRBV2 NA CATTRDNSGNTIYF TGTGCCACGACCCGGGACAACTCTGGAAACACCATATATTTT
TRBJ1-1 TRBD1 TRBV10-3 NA CAISGQGQVGNTEAFF TGTGCCATCAGTGGGCAGGGACAGGTGGGGAACACTGAAGCTTTCTTT
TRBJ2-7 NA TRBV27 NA CASSFSGDGPLYEQYF TGTGCCAGCAGTTTTTCCGGGGACGGCCCCCTCTACGAGCAGTACTTC
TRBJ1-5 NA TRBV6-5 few CASRDGGNQPQHF TGTGCCAGTCGGGACGGTGGCAATCAGCCCCAGCATTTT
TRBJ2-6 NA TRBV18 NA CASSPLSSGANVLTF TGTGCCAGCTCACCATTGAGCTCTGGGGCCAACGTCCTGACTTTC
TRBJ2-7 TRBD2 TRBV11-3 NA CASSSGHSGTQSEQYF TGTGCCAGCAGCTCGGGTCATAGCGGGACGCAGAGCGAGCAGTACTTC
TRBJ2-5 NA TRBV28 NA CASSSPARVYSQETQYF TGTGCCAGCAGTTCCCCCGCGCGGGTGTACTCCCAAGAGACCCAGTACTTC
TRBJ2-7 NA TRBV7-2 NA CASTRDITYEQYF TGTGCCAGCACACGGGACATCACCTACGAGCAGTACTTC
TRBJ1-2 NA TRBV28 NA CASGRPEFYGYTF TGTGCCAGCGGGAGGCCGGAATTCTATGGCTACACCTTC
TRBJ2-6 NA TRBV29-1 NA CTVASGANVLTF TGCACCGTCGCCTCTGGGGCCAACGTCCTGACTTTC
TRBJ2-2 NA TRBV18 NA CASSPDNTGELFF TGTGCCAGCTCACCTGACAACACCGGGGAGCTGTTTTTT
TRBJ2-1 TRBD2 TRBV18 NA CASSPREDEQFF TGTGCCAGCTCCCCCCGGGAGGATGAGCAGTTCTTC